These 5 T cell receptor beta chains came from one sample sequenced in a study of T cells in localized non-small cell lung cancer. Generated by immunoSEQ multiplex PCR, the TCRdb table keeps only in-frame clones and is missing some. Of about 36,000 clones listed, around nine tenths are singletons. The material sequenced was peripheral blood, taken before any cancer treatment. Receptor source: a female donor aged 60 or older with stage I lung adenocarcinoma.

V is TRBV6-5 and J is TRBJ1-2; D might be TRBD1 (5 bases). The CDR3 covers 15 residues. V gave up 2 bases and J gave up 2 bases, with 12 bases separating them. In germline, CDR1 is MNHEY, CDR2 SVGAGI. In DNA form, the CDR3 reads TGTGCCAGCAGTTACGGCCGGGGCGTAAACTATGGCTACACCTTC. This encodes CASSYGRGVNYGYTF.

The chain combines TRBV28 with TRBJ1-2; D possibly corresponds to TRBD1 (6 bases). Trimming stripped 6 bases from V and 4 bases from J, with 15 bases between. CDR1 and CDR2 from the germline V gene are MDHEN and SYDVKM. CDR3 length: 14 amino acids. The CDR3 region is CASSTGGASYGYTF. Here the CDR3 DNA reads TGTGCCAGCAGCACTGGGGGGGCCAGCTATGGCTACACCTTC.

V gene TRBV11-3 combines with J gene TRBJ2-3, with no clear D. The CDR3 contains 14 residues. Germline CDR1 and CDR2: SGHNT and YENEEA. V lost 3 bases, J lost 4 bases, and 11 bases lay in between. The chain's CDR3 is CASSFGRAADTQYF. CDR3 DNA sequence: TGTGCCAGCAGCTTCGGTAGGGCGGCAGATACGCAGTATTTT.

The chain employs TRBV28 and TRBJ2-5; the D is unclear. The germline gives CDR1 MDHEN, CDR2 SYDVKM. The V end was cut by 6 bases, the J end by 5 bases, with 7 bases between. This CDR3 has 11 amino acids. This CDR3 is CASSSRETQYF. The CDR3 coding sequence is TGTGCCAGCAGCTCCCGGGAGACCCAGTACTTC.

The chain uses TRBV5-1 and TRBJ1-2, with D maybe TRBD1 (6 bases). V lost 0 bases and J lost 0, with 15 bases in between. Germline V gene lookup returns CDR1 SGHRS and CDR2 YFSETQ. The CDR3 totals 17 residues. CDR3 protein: CASSLGRGENPNYGYTF. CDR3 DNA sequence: TGCGCCAGCAGCTTGGGCAGGGGCGAAAATCCTAACTATGGCTACACCTTC.